This TCR beta chain was recorded in a study of blood T cell repertoires in COVID-19. Study-wide context: Acute-phase and convalescent COVID-19 samples originated in the United States, Italy and Spain. Sample material is recorded as cDNA or gDNA derived from T cells, B-cell-depleted T cells, or PBMCs.

CDR1 and CDR2 (germline): KGHSH, LQKENI. Trimming left V 3 bases short and J 5 bases short, with 14 bases between. The CDR3 is made up of 14 amino acids. Sequenced by immunoSEQ multiplex PCR; TCRdb stores in-frame clones only, minus some. There are about 200,000 clones in the sample; around 90% occur only once, and around 6.5% lies in the top ten. The genes are TRBV18 and TRBJ2-7, with D possibly being TRBD1 (6 bases). Input material: peripheral blood. This sequence originates from a man in his sixties who had recovered from COVID-19. The CDR3 sequence is CASSPSPGANEQYF. CDR3 coding DNA: TGTGCCAGCTCACCCTCCCCAGGGGCCAACGAGCAGTACTTC. Full variable domain (outside the CDR3, taken from reference TRBV18 and TRBJ2-7): NAGVMQNPRHLVRRRGQEARLRCSPMKGHSHVYWYRQLPEEGLKFMVYLQKENIIDESGMPKERFSAEFPKEGPSILRIQQVVRGDSAAYFCASSPSPGANEQYFGPGTRLTVT.